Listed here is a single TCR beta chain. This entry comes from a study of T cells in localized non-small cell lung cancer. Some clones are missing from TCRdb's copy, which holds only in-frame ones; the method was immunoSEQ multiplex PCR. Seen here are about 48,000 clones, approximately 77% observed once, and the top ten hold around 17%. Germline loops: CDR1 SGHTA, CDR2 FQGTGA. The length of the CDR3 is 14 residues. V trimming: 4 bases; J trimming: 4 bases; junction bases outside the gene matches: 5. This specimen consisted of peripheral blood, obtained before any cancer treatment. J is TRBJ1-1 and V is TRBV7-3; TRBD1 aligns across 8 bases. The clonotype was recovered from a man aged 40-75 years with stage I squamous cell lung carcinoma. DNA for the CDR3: TGTGCCAGCAGCTATTCAGGGGGCGGCACTGAAGCTTTCTTT. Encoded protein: CASSYSGGGTEAFF.